This T cell receptor beta chain was documented in a study of T cell responses to AZD1222 COVID-19 vaccine (dated by TCRdb to the early 2020s). For the wider study: A total of 230 or so trial participants underwent TCR sequencing, of whom about 210 received two doses of AZD1222 and some 26 received two doses of the MenACWY control vaccine. Trial participants were enrolled by age into subgroups of 18-55, 56-69 and 70-plus years, and around 150, 28 and 57 TCR-sequenced participants, respectively, were included in these subgroups. Broad study findings and their caveats: Conclusions about previously exposed vaccinees are limited because only five to seven AZD1222 recipients were SARS-CoV-2 seropositive at baseline. In the small 56-69-year group, the increase in depth fell short of significance, most likely because of low power. Because no day 14 peak-response samples were available, the repertoires could be characterized only after the peak T cell response. Vaccine-associated CD4 TCRs spanned the whole spike protein, with dominant responses in regions 160-218 and 743-854. Nearly half of unique spike-specific TCRs reportedly recognized epitopes outside regions mutated in the B.1.351 and B.1.1.7 variants. Participants were mostly white British, with more females than males. The authors suggested clonal diversity may have been underestimated. After two AZD1222 doses, both the breadth and the depth of spike-specific TCRs were significantly higher than at day 0 and than in MenACWY recipients.

For this clone: Its antigen remains undetermined. No base quality values were provided; no much bigger clone lies one nucleotide off.

V and J lose 2 bases and 0 bases, and a span of 8 bases separates them. According to the germline V gene (reference sequence), CDR1 reads GTSNPN and CDR2 reads SVGIG. The CDR3 holds 14 amino acids from the cysteine to the phenylalanine. The entry retains the CDR3 DNA only, 42 bases that are in frame from base 1. This specimen's time point label, interpreted: about 28 days (+/-7) after the second vaccine dose. AZD1222 recipients given second doses at about 4 weeks or at about 12 weeks were pooled, since spike-specific TCR depth and breadth were not found to differ between the two schedules. Vaccinee samples were obtained from the UK trials COV001 and COV002, which included a single-blind randomized controlled phase 2/3 trial of AZD1222 (ChAdOx1 nCoV-19) in healthy adults. For TCRbeta chain sequencing, PBMC samples from trial participants were taken at day 0 and at day 28 after the second dose. The CDR3 regions of human TCRbeta chains were subjected to immunosequencing. On the authors' methods: TCRs in the repertoires were compared against a reference library of SARS-CoV-2-specific TCRs that had been generated with the MIRA antigen-specificity platform. Breadth was defined as the fraction of unique TCRs that were SARS-CoV-2-associated. Depth was defined as the fraction of total T cells that were SARS-CoV-2-associated. Using the MIRA data, each spike-specific TCR was assigned both to the spike region to which the TCR was reactive and to a CD4 or CD8 class. Log10-transformed breadth and depth values were compared by one-way ANOVA with Sidak's multiple comparisons tests. TCRdb stores this immuneACCESS table with in-frame sequences only. Part of the clones is absent; in the studies checked, under half of the shortfall reflects unresolved V genes, and no reason is known for the rest. V, J and clone size were drawn from that table, and D and trimming were deduced from the DNA. The sample contains about 150,000 clones, about nine tenths of them found a single time. The top ten hold roughly 1.5% of the sample.

The chain couples TRBV30 to TRBJ2-4, with TRBD1 tentatively as D gene (6 bases match). Sequencing used peripheral blood, obtained 28 days after the second AZD1222 dose. This sequence was found in an adult who received the AZD1222 COVID-19 vaccine. The CDR3 amino acid sequence is: CAWSQGIAKNIQYF. The nucleotide sequence is TGTGCCTGGAGTCAGGGGATAGCCAAAAACATTCAGTACTTC.